The rows below give T cell receptor beta chains drawn from one sample of a study of response to subunit inactivated influenza vaccine. Via MiXCR, TCRdb re-called the RT-PCR reads, giving one row per CDR3 protein. The sample holds about 300,000 distinct CDR3 sequences, about 20% seen once. Sequenced here: PBMCs from blood, sampled about 20 months after vaccination. The receptor set was obtained from a man in his fifties or sixties who received an inactivated influenza vaccine. CDR3s leave out the opening cysteine and the closing phenylalanine or tryptophan.

>TRBJ2-3|TRBV7-8
ASSPQAGTDTQY
>TRBJ2-1|TRBV11-2
ASSPGLAGGSSYNEQF
>TRBJ1-1|TRBV27
ASSYRRDTEAF
>TRBJ1-5|TRBV11-2
ASSQDMNQPQH
>TRBJ2-7|TRBV12-3/TRBV12-4
ASSSRGRVSSYEQY
>TRBJ1-5|TRBV19
ASSKTDSRSQH
>TRBJ2-7|TRBV3-1
ASSQDLTGGTYEQY
>TRBJ1-2|TRBV5-1
ASSLDLGQGTGYT
>TRBJ1-2|TRBV20-1
SASSSDYARGYT
>TRBJ1-2|TRBV5-1
ASSFSSSGYT
>TRBJ1-1|TRBV12-3/TRBV12-4
ASSSQGDTEAF